A single sample gave rise to the 25 T cell receptor beta chains below, sequenced in a study of blood T cell repertoires in COVID-19. Repertoires were generated with immunoSEQ multiplex PCR, while TCRdb's copy carries only in-frame clones and drops some. This table has fewer than 350,000 clones, about 85% appearing once. Sequenced input: PBMCs or T cells enriched from blood (not recorded which). The receptors derive from a woman aged 25 to 45 who had been exposed to COVID-19.

The chain links TRBV28 to TRBJ2-7; possible D gene TRBD1, 6 bases. CDR1 is MDHEN and CDR2 is SYDVKM in the germline V gene. V lost 4 bases and J 5 bases, leaving 12 bases between the germline ends. This CDR3 has 13 residues. The CDR3 loop reads CASSSRDTDEQYF. CDR3 in DNA: TGTGCCAGCAGTTCAAGGGACACAGACGAGCAGTACTTC.

The gene calls are TRBV3-1 (or the pseudogene TRBV3-2) and TRBJ1-1; TRBD1 matches 8 bases. Germline lookup yields CDR1 LGHDT and CDR2 YNNKEL (reference sequence). With 3 bases clipped from V and 4 bases from J, the junction kept 4 bases outside the gene matches. CDR3 length equals 14 residues. CDR3 amino acids: CASSHTGTGTEAFF. The CDR3 DNA sequence: TGTGCCAGCAGCCATACCGGGACAGGCACTGAAGCTTTCTTT.

The chain employs TRBV5-4 and TRBJ2-7; D is unclear. The CDR3 covers 14 residues. The V gene lost 4 bases and the J gene lost 0 bases, with 11 bases spanning the gap. Germline V gene data show CDR1 as SGHNT and CDR2 as YYREEE (reference sequence). This CDR3 is CASSPTRSSYEQYF. CDR3 in DNA: TGTGCCAGCAGCCCCACAAGGAGCTCCTACGAGCAGTACTTC.

The V and J genes are TRBV7-9 and TRBJ2-7; possible D gene TRBD1, 5 bases. The CDR3 is 13 amino acids. Germline V gene lookup returns CDR1 SEHNR and CDR2 FQNEAQ (reference sequence). V was pared by 5 bases and J by 2 bases, with 10 bases between. In DNA form, the CDR3 reads TGTGCCAGCAGCCAGGGCCTTACCTACGAGCAGTACTTC. This encodes CASSQGLTYEQYF.

V gene TRBV4-1 combines with J gene TRBJ1-1; weak D call: TRBD1 (5 bases). The CDR3 is made up of 15 amino acids. The V end lost 3 bases, the J end lost 1 base, and 12 bases lay between the germline ends. Germline CDR1 MGHRA, CDR2 YSYEKL. The CDR3 DNA is TGCGCCAGCAGCCACCCATCGGGGGGGAACACTGAAGCTTTCTTT. It codes for CASSHPSGGNTEAFF.

The chain employs TRBV5-1 and TRBJ1-4; 8 bases line up with TRBD1. CDR3 size: 14 residues. With 4 bases clipped from V and 4 bases from J, the junction kept 3 bases outside the gene matches. Per germline, CDR1 SGHRS and CDR2 YFSETQ. Written as DNA, the CDR3 is TGCGCCAGCAGCCCGGACAGGGATAATGAAAAACTGTTTTTT. Amino acid sequence: CASSPDRDNEKLFF.

This clone was seen only once. This sequence joins TRBV5-1 and TRBJ2-7; 12 bases agree with TRBD2. CDR3 length equals 17 residues. V was pared by 0 bases and J by 0 bases, with 4 bases of the junction left unmatched. Germline-derived CDR1 and CDR2 are SGHRS and YFSETQ. CDR3 sequence: CASSLGLAGVISYEQYF. The CDR3 DNA is TGCGCCAGCAGCTTGGGACTAGCGGGAGTTATCTCCTACGAGCAGTACTTC.

The rearrangement links TRBV20-1 to TRBJ2-1, with 9 bases lining up with TRBD2. The CDR3 consists of 16 residues. CDR1 and CDR2 (germline): DFQATT, SNEGSKA (reference sequence). V shed 3 bases, J shed 4 bases, and the junction held 10 bases outside the gene matches. Written as DNA, the CDR3 is TGCAGTGCTAGTCAGATTAGCGGGAGTAGATACAATGAGCAGTTCTTC. Amino acids: CSASQISGSRYNEQFF.

The chain joins TRBV11-3 to TRBJ2-1; D may be TRBD2 (5 bases). CDR3 size: 14 residues. The V gene's germline CDR1 is SGHNT and CDR2 YENEEA. Trimming cost V 3 bases and J 2 bases, with 8 bases left between them. The CDR3 reads CASSFEGAYNEQFF. The CDR3 DNA reads as TGTGCCAGCAGCTTTGAGGGAGCCTACAATGAGCAGTTCTTC.

The rearrangement links TRBV18 to TRBJ2-1; D is undetermined. CDR1 is KGHSH and CDR2 is LQKENI in the germline V gene. The V end lost 3 bases, the J end lost 5 bases, and 8 bases lay between the germline ends. CDR3 size: 13 residues. CDR3 in amino acids: CASSPPGDNEQFF. CDR3 DNA sequence: TGTGCCAGCTCACCCCCCGGAGACAATGAGCAGTTCTTC.

This clone appeared once. The gene calls are TRBV19 and TRBJ1-5, with TRBD1 as a possible D gene (5 bases). The V gene's germline CDR1 is LNHDA and CDR2 SQIVND (reference sequence). The CDR3 loop spans 17 amino acids. Trimming stripped 3 bases from V and 2 bases from J, with 17 bases between. The DNA for the CDR3 is TGTGCCAGTAGTATTGGCGGGGGATTGGGAGGCAATCAGCCCCAGCATTTT. This gives the protein CASSIGGGLGGNQPQHF.

The chain couples TRBV2 to TRBJ1-1, with 7 nucleotides matching TRBD1. Germline trimming cut 4 bases from V and 7 bases from J; bases unmatched to any gene: 9. The CDR3 has 14 amino acids. Per germline, CDR1 SNHLY and CDR2 FYNNEI. The CDR3 coding sequence is TGTGCCAGCAGTGTGGAGACAGGGTACGGTGAAGCTTTCTTT. Its translation is CASSVETGYGEAFF.

The rearrangement links TRBV5-1 to TRBJ2-1; 8 bases agree with TRBD2. With V trimmed by 0 bases and J by 3 bases, 2 bases remained unmatched. Germline V gene data show CDR1 as SGHRS and CDR2 as YFSETQ. This CDR3 has 15 residues. CDR3 protein: CASSLVAGGYNEQFF. CDR3 DNA: TGCGCCAGCAGCTTGGTTGCGGGAGGCTACAATGAGCAGTTCTTC.

This chain links TRBV18 with TRBJ2-7; D might be TRBD2 (5 bases). The germline V gene encodes CDR1 KGHSH and CDR2 LQKENI. V was pared by 3 bases and J by 6 bases, with 15 bases between. This CDR3 is 14 amino acids long. The CDR3 DNA follows: TGTGCCAGCTCACCGAGTTCTAGCCCTAGCGAGCAGTACTTC. Translation: CASSPSSSPSEQYF.

CDR3 nucleotides: TGTGCCAGCAGTGAGGACAGGGGGGGATCACCCCTCCACTTT. It codes for CASSEDRGGSPLHF. The V and J genes are TRBV6-1 and TRBJ1-6; 10 bases map to TRBD1. Germline lookup yields CDR1 MNHNS and CDR2 SASEGT. Unmatched junction bases numbered 3, after V lost 3 bases and J lost 10 bases. The CDR3 is made up of 14 amino acids.

This rearrangement joins TRBV20-1 to TRBJ2-5; the match to TRBD2 covers 10 bases. V shed 3 bases and J 5 bases; nucleotides not matched to a gene: 9. The CDR3 covers 15 residues. From germline, CDR1 is DFQATT and CDR2 SNEGSKA (reference sequence). In nucleotides, the CDR3 is TGCAGTGCTAGTTTAGGACTAGCGGTGGCGGAGACCCAGTACTTC. Protein: CSASLGLAVAETQYF.

The CDR3 spells CASSLVPRSGNTIYF. CDR3 nucleotides: TGTGCCAGCAGTTTAGTCCCGAGGAGTGGAAACACCATATATTTT. This chain joins TRBV28 and TRBJ1-3; D remains unclear. This CDR3 region has 15 residues. Trimming removed 2 bases from V and 3 bases from J, with 11 bases in between. Germline-derived CDR1 and CDR2 are MDHEN and SYDVKM.

The gene calls are TRBV5-1 and TRBJ2-5, with TRBD1 matching 8 bases. The V and J ends lost 4 bases and 3 bases, in that order; junction bases with no gene match: 8. In germline, CDR1 is SGHRS, CDR2 YFSETQ. The CDR3 has 15 amino acids. The CDR3 region has the DNA TGCGCCAGCAGCCTTCAGGGGGCCTGGGAAGAGACCCAGTACTTC. This encodes CASSLQGAWEETQYF.

The genes are TRBV5-1 and TRBJ1-6, with 10 nucleotides matching TRBD1. With 4 bases clipped from V and 10 bases from J, the junction kept 8 bases outside the gene matches. The CDR3 contains 15 residues. Germline lookup yields CDR1 SGHRS and CDR2 YFSETQ. CDR3 nucleotide sequence: TGCGCCAGCAGCGGAACCGGGACAGGGGAATCACCCCTCCACTTT. As protein: CASSGTGTGESPLHF.

V usage is TRBV15 and J usage is TRBJ2-7, with D tentatively TRBD2 (6 bases). Germline loops: CDR1 LNHNV, CDR2 YYDKDF (reference sequence). Trimming took 4 bases from V and 0 from J, leaving 19 bases between them. The CDR3 length is 17 residues. CDR3 in amino acids: CATSTSSGQPPSYEQYF. The DNA of the CDR3 is TGTGCCACCAGCACCTCCAGCGGGCAGCCCCCCTCCTACGAGCAGTACTTC.

The V and J genes are TRBV29-1 and TRBJ2-7, with unresolved D. V lost 4 bases and J 6 bases, leaving 13 bases between the germline ends. The germline V gene encodes CDR1 SQVTM and CDR2 ANQGSEA. The CDR3 has 12 residues. The CDR3 spells CSVVGSSGEQYF. Written as DNA, the CDR3 is TGCAGCGTTGTGGGTAGTTCGGGCGAGCAGTACTTC.

The rearrangement joins TRBV19 to TRBJ1-1, with D maybe TRBD1 (6 bases). The CDR3 sequence is 12 residues long. V dropped 3 bases and J dropped 11 bases, with 13 bases sitting between them. Germline-derived CDR1 and CDR2 are LNHDA and SQIVND (reference sequence). The CDR3 region is CASSMNRDGAFF. CDR3 coding DNA: TGTGCCAGTAGTATGAACAGGGACGGGGCTTTCTTT.

The V and J genes are TRBV29-1 and TRBJ1-2; TRBD1 matches at 9 bases. Germline lookup yields CDR1 SQVTM and CDR2 ANQGSEA. The CDR3 totals 14 residues. After removal of 4 bases from V and 8 bases from J, the junction contained 11 bases not matched to a gene. Here the CDR3 DNA reads TGCAGCGTTGCAACTACAGGGGGCCCGGGAGGCTACACCTTC. This gives the protein CSVATTGGPGGYTF.

The rearrangement joins TRBV28 to TRBJ2-7, with 7 bases fitting TRBD2. Germline V gives CDR1 MDHEN, CDR2 SYDVKM. Trimming removed 3 bases from V and 1 base from J; junction bases left unmatched: 6. The CDR3 sequence is 15 residues long. CDR3 amino acids: CASSLGGSRSYEQYF. The CDR3 DNA follows: TGTGCCAGCAGTTTGGGGGGGAGCCGGTCCTACGAGCAGTACTTC.

The chain has TRBV9 and TRBJ2-5; 7 positions match TRBD1. The CDR3 covers 14 residues. Germline assignment: CDR1 SGDLS and CDR2 YYNGEE. The ends lost 2 bases at V and 5 bases at J; junction bases unmatched: 6. CDR3: CASSVKGAWETQYF. In DNA, the CDR3 is TGTGCCAGCAGCGTTAAGGGGGCGTGGGAGACCCAGTACTTC.